Each of the 27 T cell receptor beta chains below was sequenced from the same sample in a study of blood T cells in healthy people across ages. Primers used in a second PCR of about 6 to 11 cycles were a sample-barcoded 5' primer and a J-beta primer mix. TCRdb passed the 5' RACE reads through MiXCR, listing each CDR3 protein once. This sample yields hundreds of thousands of distinct CDR3 sequences, of which 35% to 40% are seen a single time; 10% to 15% belongs to the top ten. The sequenced sample was blood. The receptors here all came from a man between 18 and 35 years old in good health.

This clonotype was counted a few times. V and J are TRBV18 and TRBJ1-6; 7 nucleotides align to TRBD1. Germline V lookup: CDR1 KGHSH, CDR2 LQKENI. The junction had 7 bases not matched to a gene; V was cut back by 3 bases and J by 8 bases. The CDR3 spans 15 residues. CDR3 DNA: TGTGCCAGCTCACCCGAGACAGGGATGGATTCACCCCTCCACTTT. The encoded protein is CASSPETGMDSPLHF.

The rearrangement uses TRBV12-3 or TRBV12-4 and TRBJ1-5, with TRBD1 matching over 8 bases. The CDR3 is 14 residues long. J gave up 5 bases and V 6 bases, and 6 bases lay outside the gene matches. The CDR3 nucleotides are TGTGCCAGCAGCTTAAGACAGGGGTATCAGCCCCAGCATTTT. As protein: CASSLRQGYQPQHF.

This clonotype was counted ten times or more. The genes are TRBV4-2 and TRBJ2-5; no definite D call. Germline V lookup: CDR1 LGHNA, CDR2 YNFKEQ. Trimming removed 0 bases at V and 5 bases at J, with 10 bases between. The CDR3 contains 14 residues. CDR3 coding DNA: TGTGCCAGCAGCCAAGAAGGGTTACGGGAGACCCAGTACTTC. Encoded protein: CASSQEGLRETQYF.

This clonotype was seen once. With a much larger clone just one base away, this may be a read error. The V and J genes are TRBV12-3 or TRBV12-4 and TRBJ1-5; D gene ambiguous. The CDR3 has 13 amino acids. The CDR3, as DNA: TGTGCCAGCAGGGCCAGGAGCAATCGGCCCCAGCATTTT. This encodes CASRARSNRPQHF.

The gene calls are TRBV3-1 and TRBJ2-7; D may correspond to TRBD1 or TRBD2 (5 bases each). The CDR3 loop spans 12 amino acids. The V end was cut by 5 bases, the J end by 10 bases, with 15 bases between. Germline V CDR1 and CDR2: LGHDT, YNNKEL (reference sequence). CDR3 residues: CASSYRGAAQYF. For the CDR3, the DNA is TGTGCCAGCAGCTATAGAGGGGCGGCCCAGTACTTC.

V and J are TRBV5-6 and TRBJ1-1; a weak D match, TRBD1 (5 bases). The germline V gene has CDR1 SGHDT and CDR2 YYEEEE. This CDR3 has 13 residues. V dropped 3 bases and J dropped 5 bases, with 11 bases sitting between them. This CDR3 is CASSSDSRTEAFF. Here the CDR3 DNA reads TGTGCCAGCAGCTCTGACAGTAGGACTGAAGCTTTCTTT.

The chain couples TRBV29-1 to TRBJ2-5; D is possibly TRBD2 (6 bases). Between the trimmed V and J ends, which lost 6 bases and 11 bases, there was a span of 16 bases. The CDR3 length is 11 residues. Germline V gene sequence: CDR1 SQVTM, CDR2 ANQGSEA. CDR3 DNA: TGCAGCGTCGGAGACGCGGAGGGGCAGTACTTC. It is translated as CSVGDAEGQYF.

This chain connects TRBV5-1 to TRBJ2-4, with no clear D. The J call could be wrong; TRBJ2-7 is a better fit for the DNA end. The CDR3 runs 15 residues. In germline, CDR1 is SGHRS, CDR2 YFSETQ. DNA of the CDR3: TGCGCCAGCAGCTTCCAGTTAGGTAGTCTGAACGAGCAGTACTTC. Translated, it gives CASSFQLGSLNEQYF.

The chain has TRBV5-1 and TRBJ1-3, with D maybe TRBD1 (5 bases). The CDR3 sequence is 15 residues long. In germline, CDR1 is SGHRS, CDR2 YFSETQ. V was cut by 1 base and J by 2 bases, with 10 bases left in between. As DNA, the CDR3 is TGCGCCAGCAGCTTGAGGTGGGGGACTGGAAACACCATATATTTT. Its protein is CASSLRWGTGNTIYF.

This clonotype turned up a few times. The chain has TRBV5-5 and TRBJ2-7; TRBD2 agrees at 8 bases. Germline V lookup: CDR1 SGHKS, CDR2 YYEKEE (reference sequence). This CDR3 contains 14 residues. With V trimmed by 6 bases and J by 2 bases, 7 bases remained unmatched. The CDR3 here is CASTQSGGAYEQYF. For the CDR3, the DNA is TGTGCCAGCACCCAATCCGGGGGGGCCTACGAGCAGTACTTC.

The rearrangement joins TRBV29-1 to TRBJ2-1; D remains ambiguous. V lost 4 bases and J 13 bases, leaving 17 bases between the germline ends. This CDR3 contains 12 residues. Germline lookup yields CDR1 SQVTM and CDR2 ANQGSEA. CDR3 sequence (DNA): TGCAGCGTTGCGATTCGGGCGACGACCCAGTTCTTC. Translated: CSVAIRATTQFF.

The chain has TRBV27 and TRBJ2-7; TRBD1 is a possible D gene (6 bases). The CDR3 contains 15 residues. CDR1 and CDR2 (germline): MNHEY, SMNVEV (reference sequence). V lost 5 bases and J 7 bases, leaving 21 bases between the germline ends. DNA of the CDR3: TGTGCCAGCAGTCCCCGGACAGCCCCTCAAGGGGAGCAGTACTTC. Its protein product is CASSPRTAPQGEQYF.

This chain joins TRBV28 and TRBJ2-1; 10 bases align to TRBD2. The CDR3 sequence is 16 residues long. Germline CDR1 and CDR2: MDHEN and SYDVKM. Trimming at V came to 2 bases and at J to 3 bases, leaving 4 bases not matched to a gene. The chain's CDR3 is CASSLPTSGLYNEQFF. The CDR3, as DNA: TGTGCCAGCAGTTTACCGACTAGCGGGCTCTACAATGAGCAGTTCTTC.

The chain carries TRBV28 and TRBJ1-1; D remains unclear. Trimming stripped 2 bases from V and 4 bases from J, with 14 bases between. This CDR3 contains 15 residues. Germline CDR1 is MDHEN and CDR2 is SYDVKM. CDR3 DNA sequence: TGTGCCAGCAGTTTACTTGGTCAGGAGTCCACTGAAGCTTTCTTT. As protein: CASSLLGQESTEAFF.

The J gene is TRBJ2-3, the V gene TRBV10-3; TRBD1 is a possible D gene (6 bases). The V gene's germline CDR1 is ENHRY and CDR2 SYGVKD. V lost 5 bases and J lost 0, with 15 bases in between. This CDR3 comprises 16 residues. CDR3 nucleotides: TGTGCCATCAGTTATACCGGGACACCCAGCACAGATACGCAGTATTTT. As protein: CAISYTGTPSTDTQYF.

This clonotype was seen a handful of times. The chain couples TRBV4-3 to TRBJ1-2; D remains unclear. The germline V gene has CDR1 LGHNA and CDR2 YSLEER. Trimming stripped 0 bases from V and 0 bases from J, with 11 bases between. This CDR3 comprises 16 residues. CDR3 DNA: TGCGCCAGCAGCCAAGATGTAGACGCAGCTAACTATGGCTACACCTTC. It encodes CASSQDVDAANYGYTF.

The table lists this clonotype with many counts. J is TRBJ2-3 and V is TRBV6-5, with D uncertain. The V gene lost 1 base and the J gene lost 2 bases, with 13 bases spanning the gap. This CDR3 is 16 amino acids long. From germline, CDR1 is MNHEY and CDR2 SVGAGI. The CDR3 DNA sequence: TGTGCCAGCAGTTACTTCCGTGCTTCGGTCACAGATACGCAGTATTTT. It translates to CASSYFRASVTDTQYF.

The gene calls are TRBV6-5 and TRBJ2-7; a weak D match, TRBD2 (5 bases). Germline CDR1 MNHEY, CDR2 SVGAGI. The CDR3 sequence is 13 residues long. Trimming pared 6 bases from V and 7 bases from J, leaving 16 bases between. CDR3 nucleotide sequence: TGTGCCAGCAGCTACGGCTATCCGGGGGAGCAGTACTTC. This encodes CASSYGYPGEQYF.

This sequence joins TRBV20-1 and TRBJ2-7, with TRBD1 matching 10 bases. J gave up 6 bases and V 5 bases, and 7 bases lay outside the gene matches. Germline V gives CDR1 DFQATT, CDR2 SNEGSKA (reference sequence). CDR3 length: 13 residues. The CDR3 sequence: CSASGTGDGEQYF. CDR3 bases: TGCAGTGCTTCCGGGACAGGGGACGGCGAGCAGTACTTC.

This clonotype occurred a few times. The CDR3 reads CASSQTGGYSDTQYF. CDR3 DNA sequence: TGTGCCAGTAGTCAGACAGGGGGGTATTCAGATACGCAGTATTTT. The chain recombines TRBV28 with TRBJ2-3; 9 bases line up with TRBD1. The V segment lost 9 bases and the J segment 4 bases; nucleotides outside the gene matches: 11. The CDR3 is made up of 15 amino acids. CDR1 is MDHEN, CDR2 SYDVKM, per germline.

This clonotype was seen more than once but under ten times. CDR3 DNA: TGTGCCAGCAGTTCCCACAGGGAAAGCTCTGGAAACACCATATATTTT. This encodes CASSSHRESSGNTIYF. The rearrangement uses TRBV12-3 or TRBV12-4 and TRBJ1-3; D possibly corresponds to TRBD1 (6 bases). The CDR3 length is 16 residues. Trimming removed 4 bases at V and 0 bases at J, with 13 bases between.

This clonotype was detected many times. The chain recombines TRBV12-3 or TRBV12-4 with TRBJ2-3; 8 bases are shared with TRBD2. The CDR3 loop spans 15 amino acids. Trimming cost V 5 bases and J 5 bases; bases outside gene matches: 9. The CDR3 is CASSPVSGGIDTQYF. The CDR3 coding sequence is TGTGCCAGCAGTCCCGTAAGCGGGGGTATAGATACGCAGTATTTT.

This clonotype was counted a few times. The chain combines TRBV5-1 with TRBJ1-1; D remains unclear. The V end was cut by 0 bases, the J end by 3 bases, with 15 bases between. The CDR3 consists of 16 residues. CDR1 is SGHRS and CDR2 is YFSETQ in the germline V gene. CDR3 region: CASSLANGGPYTEAFF. The DNA of the CDR3 is TGCGCCAGCAGCTTGGCCAACGGTGGGCCCTACACTGAAGCTTTCTTT.

The chain is built from TRBV12-3 or TRBV12-4 and TRBJ2-6, with D hard to call. The CDR3 spans 15 residues. Trimming cost V 5 bases and J 0 bases, with 8 bases left between them. The CDR3 protein is CASSTHLSGANVLTF. CDR3 DNA: TGTGCCAGCAGTACTCACCTCTCTGGGGCCAACGTCCTGACTTTC.

This clonotype was detected ten times or more. The chain links TRBV12-3 or TRBV12-4 to TRBJ1-5; possibly TRBD1 for D (6 bases). Trimming removed 6 bases at V and 7 bases at J, with 10 bases between. This CDR3 region has 12 residues. The CDR3 DNA sequence: TGTGCCAGCAGCTCAGGGGAACAGCCCCAGCATTTT. It encodes CASSSGEQPQHF.

The chain is built from TRBV15 and TRBJ2-7; tentative D call: TRBD2 (6 bases). Germline V CDR1 and CDR2: LNHNV, YYDKDF (reference sequence). With 8 bases removed from V and 7 bases from J, the gap between germline ends came to 21 bases. The CDR3 runs to 14 residues. The CDR3 DNA is TGTGCCACCGGGGCCGGGGGAAAATACAATGAGCAGTACTTC. Translation: CATGAGGKYNEQYF. Drawing the rest from reference TRBV15 and TRBJ2-7, the complete variable domain is DAMVIQNPRYQVTQFGKPVTLSCSQTLNHNVMYWYQQKSSQAPKLLFHYYDKDFNNEADTPDNFQSRRPNTSFCFLDIRSPGLGDTAMYLCATGAGGKYNEQYFGPGTRLTVT.

The rearrangement uses TRBV6-1 and TRBJ2-5; 11 positions agree with TRBD2. The CDR3 consists of 19 residues. From germline, CDR1 is MNHNS and CDR2 SASEGT. With 7 bases clipped from V and 3 bases from J, the junction kept 19 bases outside the gene matches. CDR3 loop: CASKDHGTSGLGVKETQYF. CDR3 DNA sequence: TGTGCCAGCAAAGATCACGGGACTAGCGGACTCGGGGTAAAAGAGACCCAGTACTTC.